A single sample gave rise to the 21 T cell receptor beta chains below, sequenced in a study of blood T cells in healthy people across ages. PCR was performed a second time for about 7 to 12 cycles using a sample-barcoded 5' primer and a J-beta primer mix. TCRdb passed the 5' RACE reads through MiXCR, listing each CDR3 protein once. The sample consists of some 1.5 million distinct CDR3 sequences, roughly 27% of them appearing once. The sequenced sample was blood. These receptors all come from a woman aged 30 to 39 in good health.

This clonotype has at least ten counts. The gene calls are TRBV11-2 and TRBJ2-5; D is unresolved. The CDR3 has 13 residues. Looked up from germline, CDR1 is SGHAT and CDR2 is FQNNGV. V was pared by 4 bases and J by 5 bases, with 11 bases between. The CDR3 DNA follows: TGTGCCAGCAGCTGGGCGGTCCAGGAGACCCAGTACTTC. Translated, it gives CASSWAVQETQYF.

This clonotype came up a few times. The chain uses TRBV29-1 and TRBJ2-4; D might be TRBD1 (6 bases). The J call is doubtful: the DNA matches TRBJ2-7 better. This CDR3 has 13 residues. Germline CDR1 reads SQVTM; CDR2 reads ANQGSEA. CDR3 sequence: CSASIQGWYEQYF. The CDR3 nucleotides read TGCAGCGCCTCCATACAGGGCTGGTACGAGCAGTACTTC.

The chain links TRBV20-1 to TRBJ2-1, with D perhaps matching TRBD1 (6 bases). Germline V lookup: CDR1 DFQATT, CDR2 SNEGSKA (reference sequence). Trimming pared 1 base from V and 0 bases from J, leaving 10 bases between. This CDR3 comprises 15 residues. CDR3 DNA sequence: TGCAGTGCTAGAGGCCAGGGGAGCTCCTACAATGAGCAGTTCTTC. It translates to CSARGQGSSYNEQFF.

The V and J genes are TRBV28 and TRBJ2-2, with no clear D. Trimming took off 2 bases at V and 6 bases at J, with 16 bases between the two ends. The CDR3 loop spans 16 amino acids. Per the germline V gene, CDR1 is MDHEN and CDR2 is SYDVKM. The CDR3 loop reads CASSLRALPGAGELFF. CDR3 nucleotides: TGTGCCAGCAGTTTAAGAGCCTTACCCGGAGCCGGGGAGCTGTTTTTT.

There are a few counts of this clonotype. The V gene is TRBV28, the J gene TRBJ2-5; 9 bases align to TRBD1. This CDR3 has 15 amino acids. Germline lookup yields CDR1 MDHEN and CDR2 SYDVKM. Trimming took 6 bases from V and 1 from J; bases not matched to a gene: 6. Written as DNA, the CDR3 is TGTGCCAGCAGCCGCTGGACAGGGGCCCAAGAGACCCAGTACTTC. Its protein product is CASSRWTGAQETQYF.

At least ten counts were recorded for this clonotype. The rearrangement links TRBV20-1 to TRBJ2-7; TRBD2 matches at 9 bases. V dropped 3 bases and J dropped 6; count of bases not matched to a gene: 6. The CDR3 covers 13 residues. The V gene's germline CDR1 is DFQATT and CDR2 SNEGSKA (reference sequence). CDR3 region: CSARTTSGSEQYF. The CDR3 nucleotides read TGCAGTGCTAGGACGACTAGCGGCTCCGAGCAGTACTTC.

This clonotype was found a few times. The V gene is TRBV4-1, the J gene TRBJ2-7; no firm D call. Germline V gene sequence: CDR1 MGHRA, CDR2 YSYEKL. V was trimmed by 0 bases and J by 5 bases, leaving 11 bases between them. The CDR3 runs to 14 residues. The CDR3 DNA sequence: TGCGCCAGCAGCCAAGAAGCCTGGAGCGACGAGCAGTACTTC. Residues: CASSQEAWSDEQYF.

The rearrangement uses TRBV6-2 or TRBV6-3 and TRBJ2-1, with TRBD2 identical over 14 bases. Germline CDR1 reads MNHEY; CDR2 reads SVGEGT. Trimming cost V 8 bases and J 14 bases; bases outside gene matches: 8. This CDR3 is built from 13 residues. CDR3 DNA sequence: TGTGCCAGCTCGACTAGCGGGGGGGCTCTCGAGTTCTTC. Residues: CASSTSGGALEFF.

J is TRBJ2-5 and V is TRBV29-1, with TRBD1 identical over 9 bases. V lost 8 bases and J lost 5; bases outside the gene matches: 15. The germline V gene encodes CDR1 SQVTM and CDR2 ANQGSEA. The CDR3 has 15 residues. Written as DNA, the CDR3 is TGCAGCTCGGGGGGACCACAGGGGGCTCGGGAGACCCAGTACTTC. It is translated as CSSGGPQGARETQYF.

This clonotype showed up just a few times. This chain joins TRBV9 and TRBJ2-1; TRBD1 matches 7 bases. Germline V gene lookup returns CDR1 SGDLS and CDR2 YYNGEE. This CDR3 has 13 amino acids. V gave up 7 bases and J gave up 6 bases; unmatched junction bases: 7. The CDR3 nucleotides are TGTGCCAGCGCACCGGGACAGAGCAATGAGCAGTTCTTC. Residues: CASAPGQSNEQFF.

In this sample, this clonotype turned up a few times. The DNA of the CDR3 is TGTGCCAGCAGCGACAGGGCGGCCGAGCAGTACTTC. Protein product: CASSDRAAEQYF. The rearrangement links TRBV27 to TRBJ2-7, with TRBD1 identical over 7 bases. The V and J ends lost 6 bases and 6 bases, in that order; junction bases with no gene match: 5. The CDR3 sequence is 12 residues long. The germline V gene has CDR1 MNHEY and CDR2 SMNVEV (reference sequence).

CDR3 loop: CAWSRSGRIKGGETQYF. Here the CDR3 DNA reads TGTGCCTGGAGTAGGAGCGGGAGGATCAAAGGGGGAGAGACCCAGTACTTC. This chain links TRBV30 with TRBJ2-7; 9 bases are shared with TRBD2. The end of the DNA is better explained by TRBJ2-5, so the J call may be wrong. Germline CDR1 reads GTSNPN; CDR2 reads SVGIG (reference sequence). The CDR3 covers 17 residues.

This clonotype turned up a few times. The rearrangement links TRBV19 to TRBJ1-2; 9 bases match TRBD1. The CDR3 has 13 residues. Germline CDR1 LNHDA, CDR2 SQIVND (reference sequence). V shed 7 bases and J 9 bases; nucleotides not matched to a gene: 9. DNA for the CDR3: TGTGCCAGTAATAACCGGGACAGGGAGCGCTACACCTTC. Its translation is CASNNRDRERYTF. The full variable domain, completed using reference TRBV19 and TRBJ1-2, is DGGITQSPKYLFRKEGQNVTLSCEQNLNHDAMYWYRQDPGQGLRLIYYSQIVNDFQKGDIAEGYSVSREKKESFPLTVTSAQKNPTAFYLCASNNRDRERYTFGSGTRLTVV.

This clonotype was observed a handful of times. The rearrangement joins TRBV6-5 to TRBJ2-6; 7 bases line up with TRBD1. Germline loops: CDR1 MNHEY, CDR2 SVGAGI. V was clipped by 6 bases and J by 2 bases; unmatched bases: 7. The CDR3 totals 16 residues. In DNA, the CDR3 is TGTGCCAGCAGCCATACAGGGGCAACTGGGGCCAACGTCCTGACTTTC. Translated, it gives CASSHTGATGANVLTF.

This chain joins TRBV4-2 and TRBJ2-5; possible D gene TRBD2, 7 bases. V lost 0 bases and J lost 5, with 19 bases in between. The germline V gene has CDR1 LGHNA and CDR2 YNFKEQ. The CDR3 totals 17 residues. The CDR3: CASSQEPTLGGGETQYF. The CDR3 DNA reads TGTGCCAGCAGCCAAGAACCCACTCTAGGGGGGGGTGAGACCCAGTACTTC.

In this sample, this clonotype turned up a few times. This rearrangement joins TRBV7-6 to TRBJ1-4; D remains ambiguous. The length of the CDR3 is 17 residues. Germline values: CDR1 SGHVS, CDR2 FNYEAQ. Trimming cost V 2 bases and J 0 bases, with 13 bases left between them. The CDR3: CASSLRSGDATNEKLFF. The CDR3 DNA reads as TGTGCCAGCAGCTTAAGGTCAGGCGATGCAACTAATGAAAAACTGTTTTTT.

This clonotype was detected a few times. This sequence joins TRBV9 and TRBJ2-7; a weak D match, TRBD1 (7 bases). V was clipped by 4 bases and J by 6 bases, with 14 bases between them. The CDR3 has 13 amino acids. The germline CDR1 and CDR2 sequences are SGDLS and YYNGEE. The CDR3 DNA follows: TGTGCCAGCAGCCCAGGGGGGACGGTCGAGCAGTACTTC. Its translation: CASSPGGTVEQYF.

The chain uses TRBV20-1 and TRBJ1-2; possible D gene TRBD1, 5 bases. The CDR3 covers 15 residues. Germline CDR1 and CDR2: DFQATT and SNEGSKA (reference sequence). V was shortened by 6 bases and J by 0 bases, with 17 bases between the two germline ends. CDR3 nucleotides: TGCAGTGCACCGGGACGTCCGTCTTCTAACTATGGCTACACCTTC. Amino acids: CSAPGRPSSNYGYTF.

As for this clonotype: Germline and junction disagree at one end, which may indicate a read error. The V and J genes are TRBV4-1 and TRBJ2-3; D is unclear. CDR3 length: 16 residues. From germline, CDR1 is MGHRA and CDR2 YSYEKL. CDR3 sequence (DNA): TGCGCCAGCAGCCAGTTCCCCGGGTCCGTCATAGAAAAACTGGTTTTT. It encodes CASSQFPGSVIEKLVF.

The chain employs TRBV12-3 or TRBV12-4 and TRBJ2-7, with 8 bases lining up with TRBD1. This CDR3 spans 14 amino acids. The V gene end was trimmed by 2 bases and the J gene end by 5 bases; junction bases not matched to a gene: 5. The CDR3 reads CASSLSQGADEQYF. DNA of the CDR3: TGTGCCAGCAGTTTAAGTCAGGGGGCGGACGAGCAGTACTTC.

Notes on this clonotype: A far larger clone differs by one base, so this is likely a read error. The gene calls are TRBV24-1 and TRBJ2-5, with no clear D. V was pared by 3 bases and J by 5 bases, with 3 bases between. The CDR3 spans 11 residues. Germline values: CDR1 KGHDR, CDR2 SFDVKD. CDR3 in DNA: TGTGCCACCAGTGATGAGGAGACCCAGTACTTC. It yields the protein CATSDEETQYF.